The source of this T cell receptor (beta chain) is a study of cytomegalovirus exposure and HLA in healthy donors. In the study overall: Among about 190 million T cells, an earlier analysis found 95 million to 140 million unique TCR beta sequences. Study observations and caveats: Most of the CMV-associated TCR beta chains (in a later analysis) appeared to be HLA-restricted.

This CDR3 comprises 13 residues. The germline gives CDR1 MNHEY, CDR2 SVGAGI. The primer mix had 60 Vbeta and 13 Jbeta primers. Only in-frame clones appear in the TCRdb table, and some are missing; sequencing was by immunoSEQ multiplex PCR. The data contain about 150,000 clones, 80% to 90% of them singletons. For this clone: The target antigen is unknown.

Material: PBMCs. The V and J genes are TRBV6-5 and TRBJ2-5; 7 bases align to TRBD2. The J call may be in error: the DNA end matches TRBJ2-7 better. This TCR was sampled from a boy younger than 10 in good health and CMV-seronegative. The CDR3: CASSYGREYEQYF. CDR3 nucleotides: TGTGCCAGCAGTTACGGGAGGGAATACGAGCAGTACTTC.